The 23 T cell receptor beta chains given below trace back to one sample, sequenced in a study of cytomegalovirus exposure and HLA in healthy donors. Produced via immunoSEQ multiplex PCR; TCRdb's table is partial and in-frame only. The table has about 110,000 clones, 90% to 96% seen once. The sequenced sample was PBMCs. The receptor set was obtained from a woman in her late teens or twenties in good health and CMV-seronegative.

V usage is TRBV2 and J usage is TRBJ2-3; 8 bases are shared with TRBD2. V shed 5 bases and J 4 bases; nucleotides not matched to a gene: 5. Germline V gene sequence: CDR1 SNHLY, CDR2 FYNNEI. The CDR3 runs to 14 residues. CDR3 DNA sequence: TGTGCCAGCAGTAGCGGGGGTGGTTCAGATACGCAGTATTTT. Amino acids: CASSSGGGSDTQYF. Together with reference TRBV2 and TRBJ2-3, the CDR3 gives the full variable domain: EPEVTQTPSHQVTQMGQEVILRCVPISNHLYFYWYRQILGQKVEFLVSFYNNEISEKSEIFDDQFSVERPDGSNFTLKIRSTKLEDSAMYFCASSSGGGSDTQYFGPGTRLTVL.

The chain couples TRBV6-6 to TRBJ2-2; D possibly corresponds to TRBD2 (6 bases). Trimming removed 7 bases from V and 7 bases from J, with 10 bases in between. The CDR3 runs 12 residues. Germline loops: CDR1 MNHNY, CDR2 SVGAGI (reference sequence). The CDR3 DNA is TGTGCCAGCACCGGGACTTACGGGGAGCTGTTTTTT. As protein: CASTGTYGELFF.

This chain uses TRBV7-9 with TRBJ2-5, with unresolved D. V lost 5 bases and J lost 5, with 6 bases in between. Germline CDR1 reads SEHNR; CDR2 reads FQNEAQ (reference sequence). The CDR3 consists of 11 residues. The CDR3 DNA follows: TGTGCCAGCAGCCGGGTGGAGACCCAGTACTTC. Its translation: CASSRVETQYF.

This clone showed up just once. The V call is TRBV7-3, the J call TRBJ1-5; D is unclear. The V end lost 4 bases, the J end lost 1 base, and 11 bases lay between the germline ends. Germline CDR1 is SGHTA and CDR2 is FQGTGA. The CDR3 is 15 residues long. The CDR3 region has the DNA TGTGCCAGCAGCTATTGGGGAGAGAGCAATCAGCCCCAGCATTTT. This sequence encodes CASSYWGESNQPQHF. The full variable domain, rest sourced from reference TRBV7-3 and TRBJ1-5, is GAGVSQTPSNKVTEKGKYVELRCDPISGHTALYWYRQSLGQGPEFLIYFQGTGAADDSGLPNDRFFAVRPEGSVSTLKIQRTERGDSAVYLCASSYWGESNQPQHFGDGTRLSIL.

The chain employs TRBV6-5 and TRBJ1-2, with 9 bases matching TRBD1. V lost 5 bases to trimming and J lost 6 bases; unmatched junction nucleotides: 7. This CDR3 has 14 amino acids. Per germline, CDR1 MNHEY and CDR2 SVGAGI. CDR3 protein: CASSTRDREDGYTF. DNA of the CDR3: TGTGCCAGCAGTACCCGGGACAGGGAGGATGGCTACACCTTC.

This sequence joins TRBV13 and TRBJ2-7; the match to TRBD2 covers 10 bases. The CDR3 is 14 residues long. Germline V gives CDR1 PRHDT, CDR2 FYEKMQ (reference sequence). Germline trimming cut 1 base from V and 5 bases from J; bases unmatched to any gene: 2. CDR3 nucleotide sequence: TGTGCCAGCAGCTTAGCCCTAGCGGGGGACGAGCAGTACTTC. Its translation is CASSLALAGDEQYF.

This clone appeared once. V is TRBV28 and J is TRBJ2-7, with unresolved D. The germline V and J ends were trimmed by 11 bases and 3 bases, with 14 bases remaining between them. Germline V gives CDR1 MDHEN, CDR2 SYDVKM. This CDR3 comprises 12 residues. DNA of the CDR3: TGTGCCCCCCCGTCAGGTATCTACGAGCAGTACTTC. Translated, it gives CAPPSGIYEQYF.

The chain's CDR3 is CASSFSRGINEKLFF. CDR3 bases: TGTGCCAGCAGCTTCAGCCGGGGGATCAATGAAAAACTGTTTTTT. The V call is TRBV7-6, the J call TRBJ1-4; a weak D match, TRBD1 (5 bases). Trimming took off 3 bases at V and 5 bases at J, with 13 bases between the two ends. CDR3 length: 15 amino acids. Germline V lookup: CDR1 SGHVS, CDR2 FNYEAQ.

The chain joins TRBV7-2 to TRBJ2-3; D possibly corresponds to TRBD1 (6 bases). V was pared by 2 bases and J by 1 base, with 10 bases between. The CDR3 has 15 residues. Looked up from germline, CDR1 is SGHTA and CDR2 is FQGNSA. The CDR3 sequence is CASSLYWGRTDTQYF. The DNA for the CDR3 is TGTGCCAGCAGCTTATACTGGGGGCGCACAGATACGCAGTATTTT.

The chain employs TRBV29-1 and TRBJ1-3, with D hard to call. The germline V gene encodes CDR1 SQVTM and CDR2 ANQGSEA. The CDR3 extends over 12 amino acids. The ends were cut back, 4 bases at V and 0 bases at J, with 4 bases in the middle. The CDR3 sequence is CSVGVSGNTIYF. As DNA, the CDR3 is TGCAGCGTTGGAGTCTCTGGAAACACCATATATTTT.

The genes are TRBV7-9 and TRBJ2-7, with TRBD1 matching over 10 bases. Germline lookup yields CDR1 SEHNR and CDR2 FQNEAQ (reference sequence). The CDR3 loop spans 14 amino acids. J lost 4 bases, V lost 5 bases, and 5 bases had no gene match. The CDR3 spells CASSRKDRGYEQYF. The CDR3 DNA sequence: TGTGCCAGCAGCCGTAAGGACAGGGGGTACGAGCAGTACTTC. Together with reference TRBV7-9 and TRBJ2-7, the CDR3 gives the full variable domain: DTGVSQNPRHKITKRGQNVTFRCDPISEHNRLYWYRQTLGQGPEFLTYFQNEAQLEKSRLLSDRFSAERPKGSFSTLEIQRTEQGDSAMYLCASSRKDRGYEQYFGPGTRLTVT.

This chain joins TRBV7-8 and TRBJ1-1; D unresolved. Trimming shortened V by 5 bases and J by 11 bases, and 15 bases separated the two germline ends. The CDR3 consists of 12 residues. The germline CDR1 and CDR2 sequences are SGHVS and FQNEAQ. This chain's CDR3 is CASSVGRVRAFF. The CDR3 nucleotides read TGTGCCAGCAGCGTTGGGAGGGTACGGGCTTTCTTT.

The V and J genes are TRBV7-2 and TRBJ2-1, with 9 bases lining up with TRBD2. Germline lookup yields CDR1 SGHTA and CDR2 FQGNSA. With 3 bases clipped from V and 4 bases from J, the junction kept 7 bases outside the gene matches. CDR3 length equals 16 residues. The CDR3 sequence: CASSFSTRGGYNEQFF. The DNA of the CDR3 is TGTGCCAGCAGCTTCTCGACGCGGGGGGGATACAATGAGCAGTTCTTC.

The chain recombines TRBV9 with TRBJ2-7; D may be TRBD1 (6 bases). Germline V gives CDR1 SGDLS, CDR2 YYNGEE. Trimming took off 0 bases at V and 3 bases at J, with 10 bases between the two ends. This CDR3 has 14 amino acids. CDR3 amino acids: CASSVGGGGYEQYF. The CDR3 nucleotides read TGTGCCAGCAGCGTAGGAGGGGGTGGCTACGAGCAGTACTTC.

The V gene is TRBV20-1, the J gene TRBJ2-5; no clear D gene. Germline CDR1 reads DFQATT; CDR2 reads SNEGSKA (reference sequence). CDR3 length: 11 amino acids. The germline V and J ends were trimmed by 7 bases and 5 bases, with 11 bases remaining between them. DNA for the CDR3: TGCAGTGGCCCAAAACTGGAGACCCAGTACTTC. It yields the protein CSGPKLETQYF.

V is TRBV2 and J is TRBJ2-7; 7 bases map to TRBD1. The CDR3 extends over 14 amino acids. Germline CDR1 reads SNHLY; CDR2 reads FYNNEI. Trimming removed 7 bases from V and 3 bases from J; junction bases left unmatched: 9. CDR3 in amino acids: CASTSTGIIYEQYF. The CDR3 coding sequence is TGTGCCAGCACATCGACAGGGATCATCTACGAGCAGTACTTC.

The CDR3 loop reads CSVELAGGATYNEQFF. The CDR3 region has the DNA TGCAGCGTTGAACTAGCGGGGGGTGCAACCTACAATGAGCAGTTCTTC. V is TRBV29-1 and J is TRBJ2-1; 11 nucleotides align to TRBD2. The CDR3 has 16 amino acids. J lost 2 bases, V lost 2 bases, and 5 bases had no gene match. Germline V CDR1 and CDR2: SQVTM, ANQGSEA.

V is TRBV27 and J is TRBJ2-7; perhaps TRBD1 as D (6 bases). The CDR3 spans 15 residues. Germline-derived CDR1 and CDR2 are MNHEY and SMNVEV (reference sequence). V gave up 6 bases and J gave up 7 bases, with 22 bases separating them. The CDR3 region has the DNA TGTGCCAGCAGCCTATCGGGCAGGGGCGTCTTGGAGCAGTACTTC. Residues: CASSLSGRGVLEQYF.

The V gene is TRBV4-1, the J gene TRBJ1-1; D uncertain. CDR3 length equals 15 residues. Germline CDR1 reads MGHRA; CDR2 reads YSYEKL. Trimming took off 1 base at V and 5 bases at J, with 14 bases between the two ends. The CDR3 here is CASSQGSRGRTEAFF. In nucleotides, the CDR3 is TGCGCCAGCAGCCAAGGTTCTCGCGGTCGGACTGAAGCTTTCTTT.

The V call is TRBV6-6, the J call TRBJ2-6; maybe TRBD1 (5 bases). Trimming left V 4 bases short and J 1 base short, with 11 bases between. This CDR3 region has 16 residues. Germline values: CDR1 MNHNY, CDR2 SVGAGI (reference sequence). The CDR3 loop reads CASSSGPESGANVLTF. In DNA, the CDR3 is TGTGCCAGCAGTTCAGGGCCCGAATCTGGGGCCAACGTCCTGACTTTC.

The CDR3 DNA reads TGCGCCAGCAGCTTGGGGACGGGGGGTGACGAGCAGTACTTC. Translating it yields CASSLGTGGDEQYF. The genes are TRBV5-1 and TRBJ2-5; 7 bases fit TRBD2. The end of the DNA is better explained by TRBJ2-7, so the J call may be wrong. CDR1 and CDR2 (germline): SGHRS, YFSETQ. CDR3 size: 14 residues.

The rearrangement joins TRBV2 to TRBJ1-2; D ambiguous. The V gene's germline CDR1 is SNHLY and CDR2 FYNNEI. The CDR3 is 12 amino acids. V lost 2 bases and J lost 4, with 5 bases in between. The chain's CDR3 is CASSELSYGYTF. CDR3 nucleotide sequence: TGTGCCAGCAGTGAACTTTCCTATGGCTACACCTTC. Using reference TRBV2 and TRBJ1-2 for the parts outside the CDR3, the full variable domain is EPEVTQTPSHQVTQMGQEVILRCVPISNHLYFYWYRQILGQKVEFLVSFYNNEISEKSEIFDDQFSVERPDGSNFTLKIRSTKLEDSAMYFCASSELSYGYTFGSGTRLTVV.

This clone was picked up one time. The rearrangement uses TRBV6-1 and TRBJ1-1; perhaps TRBD1 as D (5 bases). Between the trimmed V and J ends, which lost 4 bases and 4 bases, there was a span of 13 bases. The CDR3 covers 14 residues. The germline V gene encodes CDR1 MNHNS and CDR2 SASEGT. CDR3 bases: TGTGCCAGCAGTGGGGCCCAAGGGGCCACTGAAGCTTTCTTT. Protein product: CASSGAQGATEAFF.